This T cell receptor (beta chain) was recorded in a study of blood T cell repertoires in COVID-19. About the study: Spain, Italy and the United States supplied samples that represented acute and convalescent COVID-19. T cells, B-cell-depleted T cells, or PBMCs provided the cDNA or gDNA that served as material.

This clone was picked up a small number of times. Original handling: The assay estimated nucleated cells by amplifying reference gene primers. Profiled with immunoSEQ multiplex PCR; TCRdb holds only in-frame clones, not every one. That table supplies the V and J calls and clone size; D and trimming were determined from the DNA. Of 83,000 or so clones in the sample, around 80% were seen once. There are 13 residues in the CDR3. Trimming at V came to 3 bases and at J to 8 bases, leaving 4 bases not matched to a gene. The rearrangement uses TRBV12-3 or TRBV12-4 and TRBJ1-1, with TRBD1 matching over 9 bases. The sequencing sample was made of peripheral blood. The clonotype was recovered from a human donor in a cohort sampled during active COVID-19. The CDR3 loop is CASSLGGQGEAFF. CDR3 DNA sequence: TGTGCCAGCAGTTTGGGGGGACAGGGCGAAGCTTTCTTT.